Shown below are 21 T cell receptor beta chains from a single sample sequenced in a study of blood T cell repertoires in COVID-19 (TCRdb year 2020). The library was prepared using the immunoSEQ multiplex PCR assay. Here the immuneACCESS table is served through TCRdb, limited to in-frame sequences with V and J called. Missing clones are a known gap in these copies; in checked studies unresolved V genes cover under half, and the rest lacks a known reason. In all, the sample holds 140,000 to 150,000 clones, and just under 80% of those were seen once. Roughly 2% of the sample rests with the top ten. Sequencing was done on a sample of peripheral blood. These TCRs come from a woman aged 60-75 years with acute or convalescent COVID-19.

The rearrangement links TRBV5-1 to TRBJ2-3; 10 nucleotides match TRBD2. CDR1 and CDR2 (germline): SGHRS, YFSETQ. The CDR3 spans 16 residues. The ends lost 5 bases at V and 0 bases at J; junction bases unmatched: 6. CDR3 in amino acids: CASSRRLAGSTDTQYF. The CDR3 DNA reads as TGCGCCAGCAGTAGAAGACTAGCGGGTAGCACAGATACGCAGTATTTT.

This clone was seen a few times. V gene TRBV5-1 combines with J gene TRBJ2-1; no firm D call. The CDR3 is 17 residues long. V was cut by 0 bases and J by 0 bases, with 13 bases left in between. Looked up from germline, CDR1 is SGHRS and CDR2 is YFSETQ. The CDR3 region has the DNA TGCGCCAGCAGCTTGGGTAGCTTCTCAAGCTCCTACAATGAGCAGTTCTTC. Protein product: CASSLGSFSSSYNEQFF.

V is TRBV5-1 and J is TRBJ2-1; unclear D gene. V shed 0 bases and J shed 4 bases, with 8 bases lying between them. This CDR3 has 14 amino acids. Germline V gives CDR1 SGHRS, CDR2 YFSETQ. CDR3 in amino acids: CASSLALIYNEQFF. The CDR3 DNA reads as TGCGCCAGCAGCTTGGCCCTAATTTACAATGAGCAGTTCTTC.

The genes are TRBV5-6 and TRBJ2-1; perhaps TRBD2 as D (6 bases). This CDR3 is built from 19 residues. The germline CDR1 and CDR2 sequences are SGHDT and YYEEEE. V lost 1 base to trimming and J lost 0 bases, with 20 bases between them. DNA for the CDR3: TGTGCCAGCAGCTTGAATGGGGGTGTACCGGGACTCTCCTACAATGAGCAGTTCTTC. Translating it yields CASSLNGGVPGLSYNEQFF. The full variable domain, in which reference TRBV5-6 and TRBJ2-1 provide the parts outside the CDR3, is DAGVTQSPTHLIKTRGQQVTLRCSPKSGHDTVSWYQQALGQGPQFIFQYYEEEERQRGNFPDRFSGHQFPNYSSELNVNALLLGDSALYLCASSLNGGVPGLSYNEQFFGPGTRLTVL.

A single count supports this clone. The V and J genes are TRBV5-1 and TRBJ2-7, with TRBD1 matching 7 bases. V trimming: 2 bases; J trimming: 1 base; junction bases outside the gene matches: 3. The CDR3 spans 14 residues. Germline CDR1 and CDR2: SGHRS and YFSETQ. The CDR3: CASSLNRGSYEQYF. CDR3 in DNA: TGCGCCAGCAGCTTAAACAGGGGTTCCTACGAGCAGTACTTC.

This chain joins TRBV4-1 and TRBJ2-1, with 9 bases that match TRBD2. Germline lookup yields CDR1 MGHRA and CDR2 YSYEKL. This CDR3 has 17 residues. V shed 0 bases, J shed 8 bases, and the junction held 11 bases outside the gene matches. The CDR3, as DNA: TGCGCCAGCAGCCAAGAATGGCGCGGGAGGGCCAGGGATGAGCAGTTCTTC. It codes for CASSQEWRGRARDEQFF.

CDR3 bases: TGTGCCAGCAGCCCCTCGGGAGTCCGCAATGAGCAGTTCTTC. It yields the protein CASSPSGVRNEQFF. This chain links TRBV28 with TRBJ2-1, with D tentatively TRBD2 (6 bases). The V gene's germline CDR1 is MDHEN and CDR2 SYDVKM. Trimming removed 6 bases at V and 6 bases at J, with 15 bases between. The CDR3 spans 14 residues.

The chain uses TRBV13 and TRBJ1-2, with D hard to call. Trimming took off 6 bases at V and 3 bases at J, with 11 bases between the two ends. The CDR3 length is 13 residues. Germline-derived CDR1 and CDR2 are PRHDT and FYEKMQ (reference sequence). The CDR3 is CASSRGRDYGYTF. The DNA of the CDR3 is TGTGCCAGCAGTCGAGGTCGGGACTATGGCTACACCTTC.

This chain uses TRBV11-2 with TRBJ2-4; weak D call: TRBD1 (6 bases). The V end lost 6 bases, the J end lost 0 bases, and 12 bases lay between the germline ends. The CDR3 spans 15 residues. Germline CDR1 SGHAT, CDR2 FQNNGV. CDR3 nucleotides: TGTGCCAGCAGGGGGACAAGACTAGCCAAAAACATTCAGTACTTC. This sequence encodes CASRGTRLAKNIQYF.

The rearrangement joins TRBV11-2 to TRBJ2-7; D may be TRBD2 (6 bases). Germline V gene lookup returns CDR1 SGHAT and CDR2 FQNNGV. V lost 3 bases and J lost 3, with 9 bases in between. CDR3 length: 13 residues. The DNA of the CDR3 is TGTGCCAGCAGCTTTGGTAGCGGCTACGAGCAGTACTTC. It yields the protein CASSFGSGYEQYF.

The chain joins TRBV15 to TRBJ1-2; D not resolved. Germline loops: CDR1 LNHNV, CDR2 YYDKDF (reference sequence). The CDR3 extends over 14 amino acids. The V end was cut by 7 bases, the J end by 5 bases, with 17 bases between. In nucleotides, the CDR3 is TGTGCCACCACTCAAAACGGCCGGAGTTATGGCTACACCTTC. Protein product: CATTQNGRSYGYTF.

The rearrangement links TRBV5-1 to TRBJ2-2, with a possible D match to TRBD2 (5 bases). With 5 bases removed from V and 1 base from J, the gap between germline ends came to 9 bases. The germline V gene has CDR1 SGHRS and CDR2 YFSETQ. The CDR3 runs 14 residues. This CDR3 is CASRSGLNTGELFF. In DNA form, the CDR3 reads TGCGCCAGCAGAAGCGGCTTGAACACCGGGGAGCTGTTTTTT.

The V gene is TRBV7-8, the J gene TRBJ2-7, with 8 nucleotides matching TRBD1. The trim removed 5 bases at V and 2 bases at J, leaving 8 bases unmatched. CDR3 length: 15 residues. Germline-derived CDR1 and CDR2 are SGHVS and FQNEAQ. The CDR3 nucleotides read TGTGCCAGCAGCCGTTCCCGGGACAGGCCCTACGAGCAGTACTTC. This gives the protein CASSRSRDRPYEQYF.

This clone was observed a few times. The chain joins TRBV6-5 to TRBJ1-2; TRBD1 aligns across 9 bases. Germline CDR1 is MNHEY and CDR2 is SVGAGI. This CDR3 spans 15 amino acids. With V trimmed by 6 bases and J by 4 bases, 9 bases remained unmatched. CDR3 protein: CASSYSGTGPYGYTF. DNA of the CDR3: TGTGCCAGCAGCTATAGCGGGACAGGGCCCTATGGCTACACCTTC.

The chain employs TRBV5-8 and TRBJ2-1; 8 bases map to TRBD2. CDR3 length: 16 residues. With V trimmed by 0 bases and J by 7 bases, 9 bases remained unmatched. Germline V gives CDR1 SGHTS, CDR2 YDEGEE. CDR3 in DNA: TGTGCCAGCAGCTTGGGAGCGGGAGTGGTCAGGAATGAGCAGTTCTTC. It translates to CASSLGAGVVRNEQFF.

This clone was picked up one time. The rearrangement links TRBV12-3 or TRBV12-4 to TRBJ2-5; D is possibly TRBD1 (6 bases). There are 13 residues in the CDR3. V lost 6 bases to trimming and J lost 4 bases, with 12 bases between them. As DNA, the CDR3 is TGTGCCAGCAGAACAGGGTGGGCAGAGACCCAGTACTTC. Translation gives CASRTGWAETQYF.

The V gene is TRBV28, the J gene TRBJ2-7, with D possibly being TRBD1 (5 bases). V was trimmed by 5 bases and J by 4 bases, leaving 15 bases between them. Germline loops: CDR1 MDHEN, CDR2 SYDVKM. CDR3 length: 14 amino acids. In DNA form, the CDR3 reads TGTGCCAGCAGTACACAGGCGTTCGGGTACGAGCAGTACTTC. This gives the protein CASSTQAFGYEQYF. Together with reference TRBV28 and TRBJ2-7, the CDR3 gives the full variable domain: DVKVTQSSRYLVKRTGEKVFLECVQDMDHENMFWYRQDPGLGLRLIYFSYDVKMKEKGDIPEGYSVSREKKERFSLILESASTNQTSMYLCASSTQAFGYEQYFGPGTRLTVT.

The rearrangement uses TRBV3-1 (or the pseudogene TRBV3-2) and TRBJ2-2, with 7 nucleotides matching TRBD2. Germline CDR1 and CDR2: LGHDT and YNNKEL (reference sequence). V lost 8 bases, J lost 2 bases, and 14 bases stayed unmatched. The CDR3 has 17 amino acids. CDR3 coding DNA: TGTGCCAGCGGATCCGTAAATAGCGGGCTCAACACCGGGGAGCTGTTTTTT. Encoded protein: CASGSVNSGLNTGELFF.

This chain uses TRBV19 with TRBJ1-2, with TRBD1 matching 7 bases. The CDR3 is made up of 17 amino acids. In germline, CDR1 is LNHDA, CDR2 SQIVND (reference sequence). V lost 6 bases and J lost 8; bases outside the gene matches: 21. In DNA, the CDR3 is TGTGCCAGTAGAAGAACGGCCAGGGGGACCGCGCTGAGAGGCTACACCTTC. Residues: CASRRTARGTALRGYTF.

The CDR3 DNA reads TGTGCCAGCAGCCAACTCCCGGGACAGGGTATGAACACTGAAGCTTTCTTT. It codes for CASSQLPGQGMNTEAFF. The rearrangement joins TRBV14 to TRBJ1-1, with 9 bases that match TRBD1. The CDR3 length is 17 residues. CDR1 and CDR2 from the germline V gene are SGHDN and FVKESK. The V and J ends lost 2 bases and 0 bases, in that order; junction bases with no gene match: 7.

The V gene is TRBV20-1, the J gene TRBJ2-5; D uncertain. Trimming took off 6 bases at V and 5 bases at J, with 10 bases between the two ends. Looked up from germline, CDR1 is DFQATT and CDR2 is SNEGSKA (reference sequence). The CDR3 length is 11 residues. CDR3 nucleotides: TGCAGTGCCCGACATTTGGAGACCCAGTACTTC. It translates to CSARHLETQYF.